The text below deals with one T cell receptor beta chain. The antigen is undetermined. This sequence may be a read error, since a much larger clone differs from it by one base. This entry comes from a study of blood T cells in healthy people across ages. The CDR3 spans 14 residues. With a J-beta primer mix and a sample-barcoded 5' primer, a second PCR ran about 6 to 11 cycles. TCRdb passed the 5' RACE reads through MiXCR, listing each CDR3 protein once. The sample records around 900,000 distinct CDR3 sequences, around 28% being singletons. Each sample used at least 6 million PBMCs. Notes on the study in general: Diversity was higher, and naive CD4+ cells more numerous, in long-lived donors than in aged donors. Estimates drawn from one million T cells were deemed to understate diversity.

Sequencing was carried out using blood. This TCR derives from a woman aged 80 or older in good health. The rearrangement joins TRBV21-1 to TRBJ2-5; TRBD1 is taken as the D call from the table, unchecked against the DNA. TRBV21-1 is described as a pseudogene. Here the CDR3 reads CASSKPREPETQYF. The CDR3 DNA sequence: TGTGCCAGCAGCAAACCCAGGGAGCCAGAGACCCAGTACTTC.